This section outlines one T cell receptor (beta chain) sequence together with its context. This sample was taken from a study of cytomegalovirus exposure and HLA in healthy donors. Study summary: Sequencing of about 179 million T cells in an earlier analysis found around 120 million unique TCR beta sequences.

PCR involved 60 Vbeta and 13 Jbeta primers. Clones were read by immunoSEQ multiplex PCR, and TCRdb kept only the in-frame ones, dropping some. The data contain more than 90,000 clones, about 75% of them seen just once; the ten biggest clones take up about 6.6%. Trimming shortened V by 2 bases and J by 0 bases, and 14 bases separated the two germline ends. CDR3 size: 16 residues. The germline CDR1 and CDR2 sequences are SGHNT and YYREEE (reference sequence). J is TRBJ2-5 and V is TRBV5-4; D gene ambiguous. This clonotype was obtained from a man aged 35 to 55 in good health and CMV-seropositive. Sequenced: PBMCs. The CDR3 DNA sequence: TGTGCCAGCAGCTTATTTAAGCCTACGTACCAAGAGACCCAGTACTTC. Translation gives CASSLFKPTYQETQYF.